This TCR beta chain was retrieved from a study of regulatory T cells in long-lasting Graves disease. This CDR3 region has 13 residues. The ends were cut back, 3 bases at V and 3 bases at J, with 8 bases in the middle. The time point was: newly diagnosed GD, antithyroid drugs for less than 3 months. RNA isolated from PBMCs was used to make the TCR library. This clonotype occurred many times. Relying on iRepertoire HTBI primers and Arm-PCR of CDR3 regions, the team built TCR beta libraries. One entry per CDR3 protein results from TCRdb running MiXCR on the multiplex PCR reads. The repertoire consists of about 530,000 distinct CDR3 sequences, with about 16% occurring once and the leading ten covering just under 25%. These data also featured in a second study, about T cells in Graves' hyperthyroidism and ophthalmopathy.

Sample: peripheral blood mononuclear cells (PBMCs), taken at new diagnosis, from a patient treated with antithyroid drugs. This clonotype was sampled from a woman aged 35-65 years with Graves disease. The chain combines TRBV12-3 or TRBV12-4 with TRBJ1-1; D is uncertain. Here the CDR3 DNA reads TGTGCCAGCAGTTTTCGTAGGGACACTGAAGCTTTCTTT. It codes for CASSFRRDTEAFF.